This T cell receptor beta chain came from a study of a mutant IDH1 vaccine in newly diagnosed glioma. Specified time point: week 11, during vaccination. Vaccination used 300 ug of mutant IDH1 20-mer peptide per dose, with topical imiquimod. About this clone itself: Its specificity is not known.

Method: immunoSEQ multiplex PCR; TCRdb's copy keeps in-frame clones and lacks some. The profile shows tens of thousands of clones, just over 70% of them singletons. CDR3 length: 12 amino acids. The V and J ends lost 0 bases and 8 bases respectively, with 11 bases between them. Germline V gene lookup returns CDR1 GTSNPN and CDR2 SVGIG (reference sequence). The specimen was peripheral blood mononuclear cells (PBMCs), collected from a glioma patient whose treatment included an IDH1 peptide vaccine. This TCR derives from a man in his late teens or twenties with glioma. Some clones in this sample may be carry-over from other donors' samples. The chain has TRBV30 and TRBJ2-7, with no clear D. As DNA, the CDR3 is TGTGCCTGGAGTGTCGACCCGAGTAAGCAGTACTTC. Translation: CAWSVDPSKQYF.